This T cell receptor beta chain was sequenced during a study of control samples from healthy donors and cancer patients. Trimming took 6 bases from V and 6 from J, leaving 18 bases between them. Germline V gene data show CDR1 as MNHEY and CDR2 as SVGAGI. There are 15 residues in the CDR3. The repertoire was sequenced with immunoSEQ multiplex PCR; TCRdb's copy has only in-frame clones and lacks some. The data contain 35,000 to 40,000 clones, 83% of them singletons. The sequenced sample consisted of PBMCs. V gene TRBV6-5 combines with J gene TRBJ2-1; no reliable D call. This clonotype was obtained from a woman aged 60 to 75 with lung cancer. The CDR3 loop reads CASRRSQKTANEQFF. CDR3 bases: TGTGCCAGCAGAAGATCCCAAAAAACAGCCAATGAGCAGTTCTTC.